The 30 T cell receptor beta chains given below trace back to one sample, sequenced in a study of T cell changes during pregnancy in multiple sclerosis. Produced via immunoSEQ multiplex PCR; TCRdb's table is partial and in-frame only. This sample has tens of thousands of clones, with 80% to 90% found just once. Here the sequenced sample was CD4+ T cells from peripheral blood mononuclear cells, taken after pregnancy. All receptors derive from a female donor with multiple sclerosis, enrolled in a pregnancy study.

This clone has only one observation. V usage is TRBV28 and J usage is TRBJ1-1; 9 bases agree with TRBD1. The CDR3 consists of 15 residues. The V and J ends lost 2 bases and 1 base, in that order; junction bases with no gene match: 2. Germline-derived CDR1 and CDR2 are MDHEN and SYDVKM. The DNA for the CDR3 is TGTGCCAGCAGTTTACCGGGACAGGGGAACACTGAAGCTTTCTTT. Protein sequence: CASSLPGQGNTEAFF.

The CDR3 nucleotides read TGCGCCAGCAGCTTGACGGAGCCCACCTACGAGCAGTACTTC. Protein product: CASSLTEPTYEQYF. The chain combines TRBV5-1 with TRBJ2-7; D is unclear. Germline loops: CDR1 SGHRS, CDR2 YFSETQ. Deletions cut 1 base from V and 2 bases from J, with 10 bases between. The CDR3 length is 14 residues.

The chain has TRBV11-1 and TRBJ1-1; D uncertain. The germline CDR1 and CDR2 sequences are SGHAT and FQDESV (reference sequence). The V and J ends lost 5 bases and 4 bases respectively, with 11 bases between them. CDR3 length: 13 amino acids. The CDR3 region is CASSRYLGTEAFF. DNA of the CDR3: TGTGCCAGCAGCCGGTACCTTGGCACTGAAGCTTTCTTT.

The CDR3 coding sequence is TGTGCCAGCAGTATACGGACAGGTTCTAATTCACCCCTCCACTTT. As protein: CASSIRTGSNSPLHF. This sequence joins TRBV2 and TRBJ1-6; 7 nucleotides align to TRBD1. Germline V gives CDR1 SNHLY, CDR2 FYNNEI. V was pared by 5 bases and J by 6 bases, with 7 bases of the junction left unmatched. The CDR3 spans 15 residues.

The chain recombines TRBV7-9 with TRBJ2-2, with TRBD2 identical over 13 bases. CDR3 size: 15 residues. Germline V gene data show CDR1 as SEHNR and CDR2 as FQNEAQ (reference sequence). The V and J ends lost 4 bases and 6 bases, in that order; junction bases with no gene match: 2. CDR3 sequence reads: CASSSGLAGAGELFF. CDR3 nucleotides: TGTGCCAGCAGCTCTGGACTAGCGGGAGCCGGGGAGCTGTTTTTT.

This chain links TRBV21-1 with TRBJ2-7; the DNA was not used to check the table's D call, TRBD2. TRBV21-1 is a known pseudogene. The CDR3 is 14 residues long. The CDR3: CASGRGDNSYEQYF. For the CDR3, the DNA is TGTGCCAGCGGCCGGGGAGACAACTCCTACGAGCAGTACTTC.

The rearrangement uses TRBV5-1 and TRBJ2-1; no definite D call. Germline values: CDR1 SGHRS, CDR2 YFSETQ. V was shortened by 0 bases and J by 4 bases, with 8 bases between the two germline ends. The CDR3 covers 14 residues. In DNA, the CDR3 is TGCGCCAGCAGCTTGGCCACAGAGTACAATGAGCAGTTCTTC. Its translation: CASSLATEYNEQFF.

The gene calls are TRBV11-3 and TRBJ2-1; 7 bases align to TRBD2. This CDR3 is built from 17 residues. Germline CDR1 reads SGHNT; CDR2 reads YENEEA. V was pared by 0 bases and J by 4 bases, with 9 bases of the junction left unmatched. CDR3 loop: CASSLDSETSRYNEQFF. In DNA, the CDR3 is TGTGCCAGCAGCTTAGATTCTGAGACTAGCAGATACAATGAGCAGTTCTTC.

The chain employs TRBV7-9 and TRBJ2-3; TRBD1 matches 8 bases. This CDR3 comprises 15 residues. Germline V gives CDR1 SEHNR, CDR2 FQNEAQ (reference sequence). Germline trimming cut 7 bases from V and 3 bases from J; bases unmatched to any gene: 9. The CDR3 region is CASNPGQGLTDTQYF. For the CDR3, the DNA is TGTGCCAGCAACCCCGGACAGGGTCTGACAGATACGCAGTATTTT.

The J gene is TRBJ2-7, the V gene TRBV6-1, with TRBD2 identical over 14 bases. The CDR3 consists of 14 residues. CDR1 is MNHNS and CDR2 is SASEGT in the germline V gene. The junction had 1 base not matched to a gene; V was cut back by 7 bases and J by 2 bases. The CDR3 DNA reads TGTGCCAGCAAGACTAGCGGGAGGGCCTACGAGCAGTACTTC. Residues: CASKTSGRAYEQYF.

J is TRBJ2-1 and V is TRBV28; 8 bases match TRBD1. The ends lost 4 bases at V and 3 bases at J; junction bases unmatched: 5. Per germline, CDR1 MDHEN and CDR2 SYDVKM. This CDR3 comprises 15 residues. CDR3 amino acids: CASSWAGGVYNEQFF. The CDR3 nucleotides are TGTGCCAGCAGTTGGGCAGGGGGCGTCTACAATGAGCAGTTCTTC. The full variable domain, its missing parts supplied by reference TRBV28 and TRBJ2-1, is DVKVTQSSRYLVKRTGEKVFLECVQDMDHENMFWYRQDPGLGLRLIYFSYDVKMKEKGDIPEGYSVSREKKERFSLILESASTNQTSMYLCASSWAGGVYNEQFFGPGTRLTVL.

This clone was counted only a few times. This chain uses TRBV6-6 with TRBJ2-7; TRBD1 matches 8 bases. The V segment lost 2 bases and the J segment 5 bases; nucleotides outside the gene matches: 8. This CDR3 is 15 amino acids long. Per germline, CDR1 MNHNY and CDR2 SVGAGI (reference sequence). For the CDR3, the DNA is TGTGCCAGCAGTTACCCCGGACAGGGCAAAGACGAGCAGTACTTC. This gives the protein CASSYPGQGKDEQYF.

The CDR3 sequence is CASIWGTSGYEQYF. For the CDR3, the DNA is TGTGCCAGCATCTGGGGGACTAGCGGCTACGAGCAGTACTTC. This chain joins TRBV6-1 and TRBJ2-7; 11 bases are a match to TRBD2. The CDR3 spans 14 residues. The germline V gene encodes CDR1 MNHNS and CDR2 SASEGT. V was clipped by 7 bases and J by 3 bases; unmatched bases: 5.

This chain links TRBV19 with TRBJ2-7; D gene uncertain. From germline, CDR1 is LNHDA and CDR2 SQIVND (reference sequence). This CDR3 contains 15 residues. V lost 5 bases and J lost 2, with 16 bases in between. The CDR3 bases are TGTGCCAGTAGTCCGTCGGGTATCATCCCCTACGAGCAGTACTTC. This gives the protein CASSPSGIIPYEQYF.

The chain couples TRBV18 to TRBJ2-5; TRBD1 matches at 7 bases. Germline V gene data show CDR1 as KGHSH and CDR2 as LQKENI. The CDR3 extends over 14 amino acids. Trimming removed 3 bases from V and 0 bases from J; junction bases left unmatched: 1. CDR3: CASSPGTDQETQYF. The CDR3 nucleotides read TGTGCCAGCTCACCTGGGACAGACCAAGAGACCCAGTACTTC.

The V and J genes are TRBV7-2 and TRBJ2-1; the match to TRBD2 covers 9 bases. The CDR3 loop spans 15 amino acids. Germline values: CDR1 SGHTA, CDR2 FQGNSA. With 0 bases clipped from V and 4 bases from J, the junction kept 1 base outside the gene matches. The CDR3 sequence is CASSLALAGYNEQFF. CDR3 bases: TGTGCCAGCAGCTTAGCCCTAGCGGGATACAATGAGCAGTTCTTC.

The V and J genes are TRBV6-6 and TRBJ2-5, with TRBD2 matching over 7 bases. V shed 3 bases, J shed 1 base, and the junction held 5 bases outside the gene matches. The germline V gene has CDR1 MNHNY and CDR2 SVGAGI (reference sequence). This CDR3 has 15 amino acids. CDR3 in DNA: TGTGCCAGCAGTTATTTCACTAGCGCCCAAGAGACCCAGTACTTC. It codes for CASSYFTSAQETQYF.

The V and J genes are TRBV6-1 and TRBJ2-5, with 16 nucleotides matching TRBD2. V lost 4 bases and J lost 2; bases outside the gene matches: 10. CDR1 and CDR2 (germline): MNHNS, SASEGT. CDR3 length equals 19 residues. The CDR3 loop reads CASSGTGTSGRGGQETQYF. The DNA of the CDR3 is TGTGCCAGCAGTGGAACCGGGACTAGCGGGAGGGGGGGGCAAGAGACCCAGTACTTC.

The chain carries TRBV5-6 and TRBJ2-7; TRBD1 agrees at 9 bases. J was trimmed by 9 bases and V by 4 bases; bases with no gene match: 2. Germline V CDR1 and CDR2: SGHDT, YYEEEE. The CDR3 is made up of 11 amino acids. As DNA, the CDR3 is TGTGCCAGCAGCCCGGGACAGGGGCAGTACTTC. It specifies CASSPGQGQYF.

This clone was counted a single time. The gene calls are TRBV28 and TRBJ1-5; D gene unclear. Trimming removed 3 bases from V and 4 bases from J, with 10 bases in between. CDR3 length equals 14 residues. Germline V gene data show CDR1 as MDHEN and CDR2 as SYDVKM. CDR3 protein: CASSFPTHNQPQHF. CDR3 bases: TGTGCCAGCAGTTTCCCCACACATAATCAGCCCCAGCATTTT. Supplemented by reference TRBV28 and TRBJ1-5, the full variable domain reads DVKVTQSSRYLVKRTGEKVFLECVQDMDHENMFWYRQDPGLGLRLIYFSYDVKMKEKGDIPEGYSVSREKKERFSLILESASTNQTSMYLCASSFPTHNQPQHFGDGTRLSIL.

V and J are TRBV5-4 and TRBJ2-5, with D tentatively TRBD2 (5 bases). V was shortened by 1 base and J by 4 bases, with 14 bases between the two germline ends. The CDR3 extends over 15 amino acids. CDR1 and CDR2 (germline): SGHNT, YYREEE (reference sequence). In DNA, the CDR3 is TGTGCCAGCAGCTTGTCGTCGACTATAGGAGAGACCCAGTACTTC. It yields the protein CASSLSSTIGETQYF.

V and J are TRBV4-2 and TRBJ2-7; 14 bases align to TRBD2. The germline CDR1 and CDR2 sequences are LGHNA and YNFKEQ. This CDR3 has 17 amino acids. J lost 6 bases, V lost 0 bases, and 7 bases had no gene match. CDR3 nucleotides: TGTGCCAGCAGCCAAGAAGGGACTAGCGGGAGTCGGTTCGAGCAGTACTTC. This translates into CASSQEGTSGSRFEQYF.

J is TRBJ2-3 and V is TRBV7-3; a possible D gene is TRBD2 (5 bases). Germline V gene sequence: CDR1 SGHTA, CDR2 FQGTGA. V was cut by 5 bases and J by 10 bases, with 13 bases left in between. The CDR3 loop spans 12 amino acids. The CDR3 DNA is TGTGCCAGCAGCCCCCGAGAGGGAGCGCAGTATTTT. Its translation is CASSPREGAQYF.

CDR3 bases: TGTGCCAGCAGCCCGCTAGATAGCTCCTACAATGAGCAGTTCTTC. Translating gives CASSPLDSSYNEQFF. The chain couples TRBV9 to TRBJ2-1; the D is unclear. Trimming removed 4 bases from V and 0 bases from J, with 11 bases in between. CDR1 and CDR2 (germline): SGDLS, YYNGEE. The CDR3 totals 15 residues.

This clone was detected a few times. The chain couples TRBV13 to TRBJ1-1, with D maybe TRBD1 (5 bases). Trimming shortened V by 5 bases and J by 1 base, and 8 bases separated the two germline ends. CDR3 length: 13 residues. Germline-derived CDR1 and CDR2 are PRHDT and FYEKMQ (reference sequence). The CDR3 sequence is CASSTDRNTEAFF. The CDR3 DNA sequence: TGTGCCAGCAGCACCGACAGGAACACTGAAGCTTTCTTT.

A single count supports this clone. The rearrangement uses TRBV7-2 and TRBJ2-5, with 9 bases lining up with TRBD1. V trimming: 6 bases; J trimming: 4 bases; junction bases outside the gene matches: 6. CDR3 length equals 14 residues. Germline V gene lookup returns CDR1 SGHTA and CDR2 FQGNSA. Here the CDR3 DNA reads TGTGCCAGCAGGAAACAGGGGGCGAGAGAGACCCAGTACTTC. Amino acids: CASRKQGARETQYF. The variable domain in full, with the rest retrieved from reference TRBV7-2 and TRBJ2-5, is GAGVSQSPSNKVTEKGKDVELRCDPISGHTALYWYRQSLGQGLEFLIYFQGNSAPDKSGLPSDRFSAERTGGSVSTLTIQRTQQEDSAVYLCASRKQGARETQYFGPGTRLLVL.

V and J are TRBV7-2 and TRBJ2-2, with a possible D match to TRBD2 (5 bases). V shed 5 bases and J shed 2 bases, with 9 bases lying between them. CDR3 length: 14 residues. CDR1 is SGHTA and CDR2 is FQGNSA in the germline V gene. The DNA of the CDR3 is TGTGCCAGCAGCCTGAGCGGAAACACCGGGGAGCTGTTTTTT. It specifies CASSLSGNTGELFF.

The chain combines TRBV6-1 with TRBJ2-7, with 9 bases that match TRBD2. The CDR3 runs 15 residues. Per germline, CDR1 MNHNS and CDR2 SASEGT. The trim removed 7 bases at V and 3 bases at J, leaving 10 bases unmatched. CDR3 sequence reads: CASKMGLAVDYEQYF. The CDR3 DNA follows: TGTGCCAGCAAGATGGGACTAGCCGTAGACTACGAGCAGTACTTC.

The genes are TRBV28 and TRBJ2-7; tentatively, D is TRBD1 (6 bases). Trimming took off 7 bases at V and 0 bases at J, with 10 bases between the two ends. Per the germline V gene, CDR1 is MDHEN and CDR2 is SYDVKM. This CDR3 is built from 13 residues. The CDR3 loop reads CASNGQPSYEQYF. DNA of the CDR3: TGTGCCAGCAACGGACAGCCCTCCTACGAGCAGTACTTC.

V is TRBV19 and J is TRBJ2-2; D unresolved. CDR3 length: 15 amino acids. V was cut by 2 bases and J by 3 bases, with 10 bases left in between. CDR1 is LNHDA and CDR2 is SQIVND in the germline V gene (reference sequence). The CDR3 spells CASSIQALYTGELFF. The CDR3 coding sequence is TGTGCCAGTAGTATACAGGCCCTCTACACCGGGGAGCTGTTTTTT.